What follows is one T cell receptor beta chain and its context. As yet, its antigen is unknown. This sample stems from a study of Ad26.COV2.S vaccination and SARS-CoV-2 variants. Study observations and caveats: Measurements of TCR breadth and depth may have given underestimates of the total T cell responses. Vaccinees displayed broader spike-specific TCR repertoires than placebo recipients.

The germline gives CDR1 LGHNT, CDR2 FRNRAP. The CDR3 covers 13 residues. Only in-frame clones appear in the TCRdb table, and some are missing; sequencing was by immunoSEQ multiplex PCR. The data contain hundreds of thousands of clones, about 90% of them singletons. V usage is TRBV12-5 and J usage is TRBJ1-1; 8 positions agree with TRBD1. The sequenced sample was peripheral blood, obtained after recovery from COVID-19. This sequence originates from a human donor who had recovered from COVID-19. The CDR3 nucleotides read TGTGCCTCCGCGGACAGGGACAACACTGAAGCTTTCTTT. This sequence encodes CASADRDNTEAFF.